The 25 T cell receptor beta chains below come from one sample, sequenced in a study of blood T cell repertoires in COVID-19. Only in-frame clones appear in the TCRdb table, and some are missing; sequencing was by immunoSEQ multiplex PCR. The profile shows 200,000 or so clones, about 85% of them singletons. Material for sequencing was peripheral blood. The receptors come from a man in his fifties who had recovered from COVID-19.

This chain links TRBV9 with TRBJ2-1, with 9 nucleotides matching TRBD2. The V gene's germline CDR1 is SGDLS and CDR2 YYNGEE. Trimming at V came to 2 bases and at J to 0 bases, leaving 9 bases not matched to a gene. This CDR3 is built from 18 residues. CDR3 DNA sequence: TGTGCCAGCAGCGTTCGCCTAGCGGGGTTATACTCCTACAATGAGCAGTTCTTC. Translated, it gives CASSVRLAGLYSYNEQFF.

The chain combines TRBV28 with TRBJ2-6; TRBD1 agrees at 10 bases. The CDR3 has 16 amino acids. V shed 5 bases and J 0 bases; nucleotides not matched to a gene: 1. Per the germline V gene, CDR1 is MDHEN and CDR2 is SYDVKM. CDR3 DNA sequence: TGTGCCAGCAGTGGACAGGGGGGCTCTGGGGCCAACGTCCTGACTTTC. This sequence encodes CASSGQGGSGANVLTF.

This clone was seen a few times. This chain's CDR3 is CASSPRVGEVFDSNQPQHF. The DNA for the CDR3 is TGTGCCAGCAGCCCCCGGGTAGGGGAGGTCTTTGATAGCAATCAGCCCCAGCATTTT. The rearrangement joins TRBV27 to TRBJ1-5; D is perhaps TRBD1 (5 bases). The V gene lost 6 bases and the J gene lost 0 bases, with 24 bases spanning the gap. The length of the CDR3 is 19 residues. Germline lookup yields CDR1 MNHEY and CDR2 SMNVEV (reference sequence).

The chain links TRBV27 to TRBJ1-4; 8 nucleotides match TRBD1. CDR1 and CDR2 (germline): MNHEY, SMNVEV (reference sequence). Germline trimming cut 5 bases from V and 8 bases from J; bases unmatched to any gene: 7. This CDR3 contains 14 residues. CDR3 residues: CASSAGGAGEKLFF. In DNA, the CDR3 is TGTGCCAGCAGTGCAGGGGGCGCGGGGGAAAAACTGTTTTTT.

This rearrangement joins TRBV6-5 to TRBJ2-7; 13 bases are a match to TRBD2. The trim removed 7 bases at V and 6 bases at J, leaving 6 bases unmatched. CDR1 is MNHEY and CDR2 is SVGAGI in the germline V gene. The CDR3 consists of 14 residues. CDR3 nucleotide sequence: TGTGCCAGCACCCGGACTAGCGGGAGCCGCGAGCAGTACTTC. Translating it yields CASTRTSGSREQYF.

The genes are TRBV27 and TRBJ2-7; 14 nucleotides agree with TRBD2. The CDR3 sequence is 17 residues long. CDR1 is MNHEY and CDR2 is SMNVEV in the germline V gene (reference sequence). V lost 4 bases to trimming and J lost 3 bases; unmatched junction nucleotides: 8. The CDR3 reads CASSSHLGTSGSYEQYF. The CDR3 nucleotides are TGTGCCAGCAGTTCCCATCTCGGGACTAGCGGGAGCTACGAGCAGTACTTC.

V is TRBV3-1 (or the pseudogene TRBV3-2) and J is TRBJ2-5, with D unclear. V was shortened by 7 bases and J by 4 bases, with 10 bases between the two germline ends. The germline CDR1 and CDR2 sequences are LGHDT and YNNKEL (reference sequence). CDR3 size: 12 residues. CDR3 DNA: TGTGCCAGCAAGTCCGCGGCAGAGACCCAGTACTTC. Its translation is CASKSAAETQYF.

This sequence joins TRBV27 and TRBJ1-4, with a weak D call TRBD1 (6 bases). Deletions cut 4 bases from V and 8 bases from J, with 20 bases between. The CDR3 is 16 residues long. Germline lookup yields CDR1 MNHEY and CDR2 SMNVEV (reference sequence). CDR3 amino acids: CASSSQGQASREKLFF. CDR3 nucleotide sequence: TGTGCCAGCAGTTCCCAGGGGCAGGCTTCTAGGGAAAAACTGTTTTTT.

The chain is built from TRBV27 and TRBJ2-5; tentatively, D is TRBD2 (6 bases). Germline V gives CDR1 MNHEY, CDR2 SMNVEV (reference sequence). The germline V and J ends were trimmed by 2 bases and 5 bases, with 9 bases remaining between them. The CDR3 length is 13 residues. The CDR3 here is CASSLHRGETQYF. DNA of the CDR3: TGTGCCAGCAGTTTACACCGGGGGGAGACCCAGTACTTC.

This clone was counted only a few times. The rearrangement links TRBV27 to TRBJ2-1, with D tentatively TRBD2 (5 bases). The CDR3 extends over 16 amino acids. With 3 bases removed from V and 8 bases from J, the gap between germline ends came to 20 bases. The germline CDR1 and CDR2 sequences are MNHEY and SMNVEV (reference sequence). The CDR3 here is CASSLSVLLRGDEQFF. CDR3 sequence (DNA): TGTGCCAGCAGTTTGTCTGTACTACTCCGGGGAGATGAGCAGTTCTTC.

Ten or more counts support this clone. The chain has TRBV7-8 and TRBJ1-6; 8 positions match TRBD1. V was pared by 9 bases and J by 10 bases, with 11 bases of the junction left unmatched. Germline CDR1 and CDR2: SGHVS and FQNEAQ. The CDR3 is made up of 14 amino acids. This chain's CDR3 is CASSRDQGASPLHF. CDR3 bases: TGTGCCAGTTCTAGAGATCAGGGGGCGTCACCCCTCCACTTT.

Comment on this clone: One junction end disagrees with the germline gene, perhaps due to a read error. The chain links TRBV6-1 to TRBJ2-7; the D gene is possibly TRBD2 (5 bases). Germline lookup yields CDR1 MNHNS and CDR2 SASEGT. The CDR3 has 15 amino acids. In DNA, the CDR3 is TGTGCCAACAGTGATTTCGCTGAGGGCTCCTACGAGCAGTACTTC. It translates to CANSDFAEGSYEQYF.

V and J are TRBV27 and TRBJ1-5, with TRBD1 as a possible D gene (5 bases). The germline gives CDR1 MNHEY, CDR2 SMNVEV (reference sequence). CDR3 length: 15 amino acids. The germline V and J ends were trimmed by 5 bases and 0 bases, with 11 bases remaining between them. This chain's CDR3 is CASSIDSYSNQPQHF. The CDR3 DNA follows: TGTGCCAGCAGTATCGACAGTTATAGCAATCAGCCCCAGCATTTT.

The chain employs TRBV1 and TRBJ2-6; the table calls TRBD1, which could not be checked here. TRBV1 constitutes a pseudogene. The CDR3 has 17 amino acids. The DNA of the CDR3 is TGCACCAGCAGCCAGCACAGGTCCCCGTCTGGGGCCAACGTCCTGACTTTC. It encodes CTSSQHRSPSGANVLTF.

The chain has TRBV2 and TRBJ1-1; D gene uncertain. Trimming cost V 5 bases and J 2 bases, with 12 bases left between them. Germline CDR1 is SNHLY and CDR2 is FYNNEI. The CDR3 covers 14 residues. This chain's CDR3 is CASSKDGRNTEAFF. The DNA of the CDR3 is TGTGCCAGCAGTAAAGACGGGAGAAACACTGAAGCTTTCTTT. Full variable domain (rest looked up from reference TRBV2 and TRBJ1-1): EPEVTQTPSHQVTQMGQEVILRCVPISNHLYFYWYRQILGQKVEFLVSFYNNEISEKSEIFDDQFSVERPDGSNFTLKIRSTKLEDSAMYFCASSKDGRNTEAFFGQGTRLTVV.

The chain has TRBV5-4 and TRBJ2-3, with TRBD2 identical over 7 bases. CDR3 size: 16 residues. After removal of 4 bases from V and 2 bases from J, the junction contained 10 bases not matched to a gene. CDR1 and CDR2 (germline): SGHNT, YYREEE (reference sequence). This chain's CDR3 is CASSRYPSGDTDTQYF. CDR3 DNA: TGTGCCAGCAGCCGATACCCTAGCGGAGACACAGATACGCAGTATTTT.

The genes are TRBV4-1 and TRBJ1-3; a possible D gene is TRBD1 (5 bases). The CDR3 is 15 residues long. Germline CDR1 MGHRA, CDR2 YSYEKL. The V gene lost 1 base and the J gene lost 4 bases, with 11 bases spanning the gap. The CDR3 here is CASSQGSGRGNTIYF. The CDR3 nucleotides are TGCGCCAGCAGCCAAGGTTCAGGGAGGGGAAACACCATATATTTT.

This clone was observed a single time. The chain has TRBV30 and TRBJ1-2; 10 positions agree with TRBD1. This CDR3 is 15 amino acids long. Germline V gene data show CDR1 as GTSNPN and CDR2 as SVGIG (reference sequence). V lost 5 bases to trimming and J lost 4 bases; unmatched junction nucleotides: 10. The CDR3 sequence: CAWGTGDNDIYGYTF. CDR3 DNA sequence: TGTGCCTGGGGGACAGGGGACAACGATATCTATGGCTACACCTTC.

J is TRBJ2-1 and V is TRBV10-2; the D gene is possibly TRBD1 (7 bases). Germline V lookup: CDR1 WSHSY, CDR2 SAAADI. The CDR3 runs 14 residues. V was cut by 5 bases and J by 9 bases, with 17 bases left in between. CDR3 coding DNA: TGCGCCAGCAGTAATCAGGGGGGTTCGGGTGAGCAGTTCTTC. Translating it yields CASSNQGGSGEQFF.

CDR3 nucleotides: TGTGCCTGGAGTTACGACAGGAACACTGAAGCTTTCTTT. Amino acid sequence: CAWSYDRNTEAFF. The chain has TRBV30 and TRBJ1-1; possible D gene TRBD1, 5 bases. The CDR3 runs to 13 residues. Trimming shortened V by 2 bases and J by 1 base, and 8 bases separated the two germline ends. Germline V gene lookup returns CDR1 GTSNPN and CDR2 SVGIG (reference sequence).

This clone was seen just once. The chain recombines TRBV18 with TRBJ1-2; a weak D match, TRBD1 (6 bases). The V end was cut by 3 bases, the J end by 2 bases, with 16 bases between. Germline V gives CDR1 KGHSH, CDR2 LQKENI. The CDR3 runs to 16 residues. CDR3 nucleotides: TGTGCCAGCTCACCCCGGGACACTTTTACCAACTATGGCTACACCTTC. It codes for CASSPRDTFTNYGYTF.

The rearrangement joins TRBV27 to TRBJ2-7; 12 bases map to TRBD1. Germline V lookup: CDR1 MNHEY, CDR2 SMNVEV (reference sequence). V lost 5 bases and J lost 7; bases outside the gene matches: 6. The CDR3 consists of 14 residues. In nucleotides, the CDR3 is TGTGCCAGCAGTCCCGGGACAGGGGGCAGGGAGCAGTACTTC. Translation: CASSPGTGGREQYF.

CDR3 sequence: CASSQDPGYNSPLHF. The DNA of the CDR3 is TGCGCCAGCAGCCAAGATCCGGGTTATAATTCACCCCTCCACTTT. The genes are TRBV4-1 and TRBJ1-6; the D is unclear. The CDR3 loop spans 15 amino acids. Germline-derived CDR1 and CDR2 are MGHRA and YSYEKL. V lost 0 bases to trimming and J lost 4 bases, with 7 bases between them.

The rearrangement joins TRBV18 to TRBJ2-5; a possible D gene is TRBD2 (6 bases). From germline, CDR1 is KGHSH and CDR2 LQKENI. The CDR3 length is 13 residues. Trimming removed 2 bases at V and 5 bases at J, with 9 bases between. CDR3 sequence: CASSPGGRETQYF. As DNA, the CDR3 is TGTGCCAGCTCACCAGGAGGGCGGGAGACCCAGTACTTC. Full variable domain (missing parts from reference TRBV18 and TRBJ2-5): NAGVMQNPRHLVRRRGQEARLRCSPMKGHSHVYWYRQLPEEGLKFMVYLQKENIIDESGMPKERFSAEFPKEGPSILRIQQVVRGDSAAYFCASSPGGRETQYFGPGTRLLVL.

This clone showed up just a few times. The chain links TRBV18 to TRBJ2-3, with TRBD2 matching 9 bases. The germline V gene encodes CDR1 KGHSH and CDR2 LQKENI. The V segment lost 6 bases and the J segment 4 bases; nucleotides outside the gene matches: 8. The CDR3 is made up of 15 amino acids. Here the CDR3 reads CASSVRTSVSDTQYF. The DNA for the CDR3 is TGTGCCAGCTCGGTCCGGACTAGCGTCTCAGATACGCAGTATTTT.